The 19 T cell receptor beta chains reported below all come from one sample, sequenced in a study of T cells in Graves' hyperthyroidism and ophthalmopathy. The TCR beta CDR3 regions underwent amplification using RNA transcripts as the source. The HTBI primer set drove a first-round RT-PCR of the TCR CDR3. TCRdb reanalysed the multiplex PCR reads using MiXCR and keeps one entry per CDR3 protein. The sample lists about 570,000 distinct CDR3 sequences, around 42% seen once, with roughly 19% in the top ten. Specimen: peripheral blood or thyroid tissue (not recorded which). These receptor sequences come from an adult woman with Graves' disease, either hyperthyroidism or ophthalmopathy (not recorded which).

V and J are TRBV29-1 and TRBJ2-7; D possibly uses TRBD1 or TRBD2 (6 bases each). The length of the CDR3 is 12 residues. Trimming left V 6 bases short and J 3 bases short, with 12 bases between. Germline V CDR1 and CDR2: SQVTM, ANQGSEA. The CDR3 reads CSVGGSFYEQYF. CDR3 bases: TGCAGCGTGGGGGGCAGCTTCTACGAGCAGTACTTC.

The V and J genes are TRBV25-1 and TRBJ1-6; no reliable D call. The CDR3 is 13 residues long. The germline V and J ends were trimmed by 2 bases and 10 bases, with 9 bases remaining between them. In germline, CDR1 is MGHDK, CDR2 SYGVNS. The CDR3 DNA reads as TGTGCCAGCAGTGAAAGCGGGCTGTCACCCCTCCACTTT. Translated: CASSESGLSPLHF.

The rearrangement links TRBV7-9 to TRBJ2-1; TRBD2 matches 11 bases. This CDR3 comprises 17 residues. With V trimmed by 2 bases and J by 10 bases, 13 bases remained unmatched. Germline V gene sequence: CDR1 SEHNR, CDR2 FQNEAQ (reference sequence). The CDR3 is CASSLRLAGRPHREQFF. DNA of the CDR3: TGTGCCAGCAGCTTAAGACTAGCGGGGAGGCCCCATAGGGAGCAGTTCTTC.

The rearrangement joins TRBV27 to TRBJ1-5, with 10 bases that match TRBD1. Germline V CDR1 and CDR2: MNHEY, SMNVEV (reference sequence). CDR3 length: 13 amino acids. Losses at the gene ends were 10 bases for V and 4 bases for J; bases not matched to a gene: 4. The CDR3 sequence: CATRTGGNQPQHF. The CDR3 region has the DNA TGTGCCACCAGGACAGGGGGTAATCAGCCCCAGCATTTT.

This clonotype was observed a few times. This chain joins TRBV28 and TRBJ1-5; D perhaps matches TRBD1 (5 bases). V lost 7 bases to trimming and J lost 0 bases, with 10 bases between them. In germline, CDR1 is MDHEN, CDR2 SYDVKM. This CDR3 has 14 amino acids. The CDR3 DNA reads TGTGCCAGCATGATGGGGGGTAGCAATCAGCCCCAGCATTTT. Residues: CASMMGGSNQPQHF.

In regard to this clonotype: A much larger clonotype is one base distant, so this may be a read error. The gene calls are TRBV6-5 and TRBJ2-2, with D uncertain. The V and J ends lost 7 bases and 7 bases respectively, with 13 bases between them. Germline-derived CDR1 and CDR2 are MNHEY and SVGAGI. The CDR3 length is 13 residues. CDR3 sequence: CASIRSRSGELFF. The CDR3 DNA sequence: TGTGCCAGCATTCGGTCAAGGAGCGGGGAGCTGTTTTTT.

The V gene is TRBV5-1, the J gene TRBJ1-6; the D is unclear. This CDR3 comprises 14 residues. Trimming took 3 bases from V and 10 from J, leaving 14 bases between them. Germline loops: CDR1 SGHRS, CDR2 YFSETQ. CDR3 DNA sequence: TGCGCCAGCAGCTCCAGGAGGGATCAGTCACCCCTCCACTTT. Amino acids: CASSSRRDQSPLHF.

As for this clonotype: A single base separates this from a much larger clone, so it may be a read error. In nucleotides, the CDR3 is TGTGCCAGACGTTACCGGGACCTCACAGATGCGCAGTATTTT. It codes for CARRYRDLTDAQYF. The chain employs TRBV2 and TRBJ2-3; tentatively, D is TRBD1 or TRBD2 (5 bases each). Germline CDR1 is SNHLY and CDR2 is FYNNEI. The CDR3 has 14 amino acids. The whole variable domain, remainder taken from reference TRBV2 and TRBJ2-3, is EPEVTQTPSHQVTQMGQEVILRCVPISNHLYFYWYRQILGQKVEFLVSFYNNEISEKSEIFDDQFSVERPDGSNFTLKIRSTKLEDSAMYFCARRYRDLTDAQYFGPGTRLTVL.

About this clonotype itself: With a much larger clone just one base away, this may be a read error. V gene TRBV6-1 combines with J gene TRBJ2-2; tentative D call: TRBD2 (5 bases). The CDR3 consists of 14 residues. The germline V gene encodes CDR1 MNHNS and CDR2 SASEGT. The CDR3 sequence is CASNPVYYTGKLFF. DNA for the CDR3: TGTGCCAGCAACCCAGTCTATTACACCGGGAAGCTGTTTTTT.

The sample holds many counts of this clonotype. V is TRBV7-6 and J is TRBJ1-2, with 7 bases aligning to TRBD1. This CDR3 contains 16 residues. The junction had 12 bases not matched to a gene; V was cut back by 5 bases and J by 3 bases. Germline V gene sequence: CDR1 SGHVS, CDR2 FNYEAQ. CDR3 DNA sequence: TGTGCCAGCAGCCCGGGAGGTTGGGGGACAGACTATGGCTACACCTTC. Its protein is CASSPGGWGTDYGYTF.

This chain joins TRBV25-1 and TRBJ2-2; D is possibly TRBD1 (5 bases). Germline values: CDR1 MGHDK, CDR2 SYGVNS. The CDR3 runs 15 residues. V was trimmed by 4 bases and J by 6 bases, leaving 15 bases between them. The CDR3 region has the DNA TGTGCCAGCAGTGGAACTGGGGCTCGGGCCGGGGAGCTGTTTTTT. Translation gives CASSGTGARAGELFF. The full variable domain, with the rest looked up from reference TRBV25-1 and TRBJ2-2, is EADIYQTPRYLVIGTGKKITLECSQTMGHDKMYWYQQDPGMELHLIHYSYGVNSTEKGDLSSESTVSRIRTEHFPLTLESARPSHTSQYLCASSGTGARAGELFFGEGSRLTVL.

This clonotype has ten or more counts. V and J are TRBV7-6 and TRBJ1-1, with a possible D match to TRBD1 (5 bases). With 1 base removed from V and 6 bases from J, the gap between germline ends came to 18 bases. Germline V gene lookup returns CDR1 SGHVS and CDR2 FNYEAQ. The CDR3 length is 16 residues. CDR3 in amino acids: CASSLGLRGRRAEAFF. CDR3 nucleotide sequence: TGTGCCAGCAGCTTAGGCCTGCGGGGACGGAGGGCTGAAGCTTTCTTT.

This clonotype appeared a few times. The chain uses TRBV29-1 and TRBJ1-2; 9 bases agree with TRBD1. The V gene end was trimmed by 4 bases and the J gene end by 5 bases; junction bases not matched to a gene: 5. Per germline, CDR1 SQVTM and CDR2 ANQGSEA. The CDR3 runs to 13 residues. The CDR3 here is CSVAGTGYYGYTF. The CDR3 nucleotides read TGCAGCGTTGCCGGGACAGGGTATTATGGCTACACCTTC.

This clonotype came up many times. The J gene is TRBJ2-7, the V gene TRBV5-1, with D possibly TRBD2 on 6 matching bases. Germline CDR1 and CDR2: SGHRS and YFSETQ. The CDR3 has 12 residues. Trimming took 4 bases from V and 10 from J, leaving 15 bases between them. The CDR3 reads CASSPGGTRQYF. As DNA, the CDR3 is TGCGCCAGCAGCCCTGGGGGGACTCGTCAGTACTTC.

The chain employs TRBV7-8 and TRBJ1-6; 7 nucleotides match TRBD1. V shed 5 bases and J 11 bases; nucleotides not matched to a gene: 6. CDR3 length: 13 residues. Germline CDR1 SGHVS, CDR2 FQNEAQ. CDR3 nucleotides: TGTGCCAGCAGCCAGGGACAGTATCCACCCCTCCACTTT. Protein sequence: CASSQGQYPPLHF.

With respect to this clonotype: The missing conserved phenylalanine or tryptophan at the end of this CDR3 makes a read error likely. The chain's CDR3 is CASSPSTYEQYL. Written as DNA, the CDR3 is TGTGCCAGCAGCCCATCAACCTACGAGCAGTACCTC. V and J are TRBV7-9 and TRBJ2-7; D gene uncertain. Germline CDR1 SEHNR, CDR2 FQNEAQ (reference sequence). Trimming pared 5 bases from V and 2 bases from J, leaving 7 bases between. The CDR3 covers 12 residues.

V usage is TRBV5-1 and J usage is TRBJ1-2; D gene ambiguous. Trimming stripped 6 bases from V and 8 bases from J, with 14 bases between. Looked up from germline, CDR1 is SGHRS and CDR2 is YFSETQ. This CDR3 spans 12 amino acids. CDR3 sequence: CASMLGSAGYTF. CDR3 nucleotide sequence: TGCGCCAGCATGCTGGGGAGCGCAGGCTACACCTTC. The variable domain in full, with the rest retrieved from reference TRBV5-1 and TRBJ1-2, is KAGVTQTPRYLIKTRGQQVTLSCSPISGHRSVSWYQQTPGQGLQFLFEYFSETQRNKGNFPGRFSGRQFSNSRSEMNVSTLELGDSALYLCASMLGSAGYTFGSGTRLTVV.

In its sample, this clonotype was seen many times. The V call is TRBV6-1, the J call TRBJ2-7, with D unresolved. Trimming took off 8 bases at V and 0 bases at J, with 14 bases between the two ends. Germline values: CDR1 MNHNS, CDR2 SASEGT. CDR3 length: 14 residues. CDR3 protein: CASHRTASSYEQYF. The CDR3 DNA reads TGTGCCAGCCATAGGACGGCGAGCTCCTACGAGCAGTACTTC.

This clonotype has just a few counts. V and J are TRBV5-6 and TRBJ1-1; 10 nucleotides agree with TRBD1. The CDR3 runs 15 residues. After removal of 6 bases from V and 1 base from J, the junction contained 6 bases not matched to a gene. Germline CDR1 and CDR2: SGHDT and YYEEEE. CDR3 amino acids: CASIKDRGPNTEAFF. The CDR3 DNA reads TGTGCCAGCATTAAAGACAGGGGGCCGAACACTGAAGCTTTCTTT.